This TCR beta chain was sequenced for a study of CXCR3-negative and CXCR3-positive naive CD8 T cells. Study-wide points: Against CXCR3-negative naive cells, CXCR3-positive naive cells showed more hydrophobic TRB CDR3s.

It was by 5' RACE with UMI labels that the TRB cDNA libraries were prepared. Each CDR3 protein gets one entry in TCRdb, which reprocessed the 5' RACE reads and gives no DNA. Its listing shows some 150,000 distinct CDR3 sequences. As regards this clonotype: What it recognizes is unknown.

Germline V lookup: CDR1 SEHNR, CDR2 FQNEAQ (reference sequence). This CDR3 is built from 14 residues. This sequence joins TRBV7-9 and TRBJ2-7; the D gene TCRdb calls, TRBD1, cannot be checked with no DNA. This TCR was recovered from a human donor in good health. Some clones in this sample may be carry-over from other donors' samples. What was sequenced was naive CXCR3+ CD8+ T cells from blood. Subset described: CD45RO-CCR7+CD27+CD95- naive CD8+ T cells expressing CXCR3 (TNR3+). The CDR3 here is CASSLQGIINEQYF.